Listed below are T cell receptor beta chains from one sample, sequenced in a study of T cell repertoires in cytomegalovirus infection. Antigen specificity for these receptors is unknown. Each CDR3 protein gets one entry after TCRdb re-called the reads with MiXCR. The sample lists 60,000 to 80,000 distinct CDR3 sequences; 20% to 25% were seen once. The sample here was CD8+ T cells from cultured PBMCs, taken from culture after CMV antigen stimulation. The receptors originated from a human donor in good health (CMV status not recorded). Some clones in this sample may be carry-over from other donors' samples. CDR3s include the opening cysteine and the closing phenylalanine or tryptophan. Each record gives: V gene, J gene, D gene, clone size, CDR3 protein, CDR3 DNA. The D gene is left open where the match is weak. A clone size is listed for some rows: how often the clone was seen (once, few, many), or a class if it is expanded.

>TRBV5-4|TRBJ2-4|TRBD2|-
CASSSTSENIQYF
TGTGCCAGCAGCTCTACTAGCGAAAACATTCAGTACTTC
>TRBV3-1|TRBJ1-1|TRBD1|few
CASSQDRGKNTEAFF
TGTGCCAGCAGCCAGGACAGGGGGAAGAACACTGAAGCTTTCTTT
>TRBV5-6|TRBJ1-2|-|many
CASSLGQGDYGYTF
TGTGCCAGCAGCTTGGGCCAGGGTGATTATGGCTACACCTTC
>TRBV7-2|TRBJ1-1|-|-
CASSLRPYRKAVTEAFF
TGTGCCAGCAGCCTACGACCCTACAGGAAAGCGGTTACTGAAGCTTTCTTT
>TRBV25-1|TRBJ1-2|-|-
CASGPGEGYTF
TGTGCCAGCGGGCCGGGGGAGGGCTACACCTTC
>TRBV29-1|TRBJ2-2|-|-
CSVAGLYTGELFF
TGCAGCGTTGCCGGGTTATACACCGGGGAGCTGTTTTTT
>TRBV6-6|TRBJ2-7|-|few
CASTRGVYEQYF
TGTGCCAGCACCAGGGGGGTTTACGAGCAGTACTTC
>TRBV7-2|TRBJ1-2|TRBD1|-
CASSLVGTGNGYTF
TGTGCCAGCAGCTTAGTGGGGACAGGGAATGGCTACACCTTC
>TRBV7-9|TRBJ1-1|-|few
CASSQFKGPTEAFF
TGTGCCAGCAGCCAGTTCAAGGGGCCCACTGAAGCTTTCTTT
>TRBV27|TRBJ1-6|TRBD1|-
CASRGLQGKPLHF
TGTGCCAGCAGAGGGTTACAGGGGAAACCCCTCCACTTT
>TRBV6-4|TRBJ1-2|-|-
CASSEGDGLVYGYTF
TGTGCCAGCAGTGAGGGGGACGGCCTAGTCTATGGCTACACCTTC
>TRBV10-3|TRBJ1-1|-|-
CAISESGLPNTEAFF
TGTGCCATCAGTGAGTCTGGGCTGCCGAACACTGAAGCTTTCTTT
>TRBV4-1|TRBJ2-1|-|-
CASSQDKAALDEQFF
TGCGCCAGCAGCCAAGATAAGGCGGCGCTCGATGAGCAGTTCTTC
>TRBV7-2|TRBJ1-3|-|many
CASSLYSRHMGVYRNTIYF
TGTGCCAGCAGCTTATACTCTCGTCACATGGGGGTTTATCGAAACACCATATATTTT
>TRBV7-6|TRBJ1-1|-|-
CASSSGVPAFF
TGTGCCAGCAGCTCCGGGGTCCCCGCTTTCTTT
>TRBV6-2/TRBV6-3|TRBJ1-1|TRBD1|few
CASSYGTGEPAASNTEAFF
TGTGCCAGCAGTTACGGGACAGGGGAACCTGCCGCTTCCAACACTGAAGCTTTCTTT
>TRBV5-6|TRBJ2-5|TRBD2|few
CASSLMAGGFETQYF
TGTGCCAGCAGCTTGATGGCGGGGGGGTTTGAGACCCAGTACTTC
>TRBV7-9|TRBJ2-7|-|few
CASNPWGGDYEQYF
TGTGCCAGCAACCCCTGGGGGGGCGACTACGAGCAGTACTTC
>TRBV7-2|TRBJ1-2|TRBD1|-
CASSLATGGGSYTF
TGTGCCAGCAGCTTAGCGACAGGGGGAGGGAGCTACACCTTC
>TRBV6-6|TRBJ2-6|-|few
CASSYFDLASGANVLTF
TGTGCCAGCAGTTACTTCGACCTAGCCTCTGGGGCCAACGTCCTGACTTTC
>TRBV6-5|TRBJ1-4|-|few
CASSSPGHSNEKLFF
TGTGCCAGCAGTTCCCCGGGACACTCTAATGAAAAACTGTTTTTT
>TRBV12-3/TRBV12-4|TRBJ1-1|-|once
CASSLARQDSTEAFF
TGTGCCAGCAGTTTAGCTAGGCAGGACTCCACTGAAGCTTTCTTT
>TRBV27|TRBJ2-7|-|few
CASSSGFFYEQYF
TGTGCCAGCAGTTCCGGGTTCTTCTACGAGCAGTACTTC
>TRBV11-2|TRBJ2-5|TRBD1|few
CASSLWDRRIETQYF
TGTGCCAGCAGCCTCTGGGACAGGAGGATCGAGACCCAGTACTTC
>TRBV7-9|TRBJ1-1|TRBD1|few
CASTLAPGGLTEAFF
TGTGCCAGCACCTTAGCCCCAGGGGGCCTCACTGAAGCTTTCTTT
>TRBV7-2|TRBJ1-2|TRBD1|few
CASSSVTGTANYGYTF
TGTGCCAGCAGTTCCGTAACCGGGACAGCTAACTATGGCTACACCTTC
>TRBV11-2|TRBJ2-7|-|few
CASSLGKFYEQYF
TGTGCCAGCAGCTTAGGAAAATTCTACGAGCAGTACTTC
>TRBV7-2|TRBJ1-2|-|few
CASSLARYGYTF
TGTGCCAGCAGCTTAGCGCGGTATGGCTACACCTTC
>TRBV20-1|TRBJ2-1|-|medium-sized
CSAQENEQFF
TGCAGTGCTCAAGAAAATGAGCAGTTCTTC
>TRBV9|TRBJ1-2|-|-
CASSVAGTDYGYTF
TGTGCCAGCAGCGTGGCCGGGACCGACTATGGCTACACCTTC
>TRBV2|TRBJ1-1|-|-
CASPRRPGNTEAFF
TGTGCCAGCCCCAGACGACCGGGGAACACTGAAGCTTTCTTT
>TRBV7-6|TRBJ2-7|TRBD1|once
CASSTRQGRDEQYF
TGTGCCAGCAGCACCCGACAGGGCCGCGACGAGCAGTACTTC